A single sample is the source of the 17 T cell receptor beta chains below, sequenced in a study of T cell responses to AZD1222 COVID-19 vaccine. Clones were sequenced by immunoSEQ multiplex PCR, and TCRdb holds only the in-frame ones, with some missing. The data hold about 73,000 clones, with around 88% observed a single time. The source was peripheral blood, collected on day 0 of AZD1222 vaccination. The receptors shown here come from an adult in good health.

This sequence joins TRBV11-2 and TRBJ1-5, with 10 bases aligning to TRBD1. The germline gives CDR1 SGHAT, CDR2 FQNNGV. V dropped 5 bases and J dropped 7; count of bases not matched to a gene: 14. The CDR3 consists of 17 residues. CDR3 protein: CASSVRLRDRGRQPQHF. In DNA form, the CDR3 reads TGTGCCAGCAGCGTAAGACTCCGGGACAGGGGTCGACAGCCCCAGCATTTT.

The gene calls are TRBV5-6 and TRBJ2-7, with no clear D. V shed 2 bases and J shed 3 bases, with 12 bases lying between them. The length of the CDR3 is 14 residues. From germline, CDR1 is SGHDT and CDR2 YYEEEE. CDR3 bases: TGTGCCAGCAGCTTTGGGGTGTTCAACTACGAGCAGTACTTC. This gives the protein CASSFGVFNYEQYF.

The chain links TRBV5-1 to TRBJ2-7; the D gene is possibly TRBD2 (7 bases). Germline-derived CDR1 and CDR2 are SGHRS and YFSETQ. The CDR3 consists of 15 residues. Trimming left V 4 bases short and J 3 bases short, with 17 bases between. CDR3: CASSPPGAGVYEQYF. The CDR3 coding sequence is TGCGCCAGCAGCCCCCCGGGGGCGGGAGTCTACGAGCAGTACTTC.

The CDR3 coding sequence is TGTGCCAGCAGCCAAGATGGCGGGGAACAAGAGACCCAGTACTTC. Protein product: CASSQDGGEQETQYF. This sequence joins TRBV4-2 and TRBJ2-5; weak D call: TRBD2 (6 bases). The length of the CDR3 is 15 residues. The germline CDR1 and CDR2 sequences are LGHNA and YNFKEQ. Between the trimmed V and J ends, which lost 0 bases and 2 bases, there was a span of 10 bases.

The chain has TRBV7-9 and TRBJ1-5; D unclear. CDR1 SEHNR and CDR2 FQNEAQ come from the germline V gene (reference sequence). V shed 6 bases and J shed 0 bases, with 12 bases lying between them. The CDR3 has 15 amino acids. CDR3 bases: TGTGCCAGCAGTGGGGATGGATATAGCAATCAGCCCCAGCATTTT. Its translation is CASSGDGYSNQPQHF.

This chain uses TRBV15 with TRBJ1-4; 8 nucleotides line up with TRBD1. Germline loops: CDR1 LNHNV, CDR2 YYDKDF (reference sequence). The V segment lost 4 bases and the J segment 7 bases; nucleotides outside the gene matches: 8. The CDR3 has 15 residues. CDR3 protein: CATSNDRGAFEKLFF. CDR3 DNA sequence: TGTGCCACCAGCAACGACAGGGGCGCCTTTGAAAAACTGTTTTTT.

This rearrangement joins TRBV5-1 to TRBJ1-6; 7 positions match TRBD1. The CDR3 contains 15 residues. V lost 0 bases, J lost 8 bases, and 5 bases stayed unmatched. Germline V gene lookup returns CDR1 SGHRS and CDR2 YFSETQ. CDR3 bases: TGCGCCAGCAGCTTGGGACAGGGAACCGATTCACCCCTCCACTTT. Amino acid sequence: CASSLGQGTDSPLHF. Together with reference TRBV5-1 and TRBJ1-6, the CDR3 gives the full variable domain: KAGVTQTPRYLIKTRGQQVTLSCSPISGHRSVSWYQQTPGQGLQFLFEYFSETQRNKGNFPGRFSGRQFSNSRSEMNVSTLELGDSALYLCASSLGQGTDSPLHFGNGTRLTVT.

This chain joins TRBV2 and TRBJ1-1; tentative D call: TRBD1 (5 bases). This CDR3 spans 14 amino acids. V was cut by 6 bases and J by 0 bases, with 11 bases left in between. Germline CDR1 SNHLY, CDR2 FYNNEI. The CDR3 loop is CASSVTVMNTEAFF. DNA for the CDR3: TGTGCCAGCAGCGTGACAGTAATGAACACTGAAGCTTTCTTT.

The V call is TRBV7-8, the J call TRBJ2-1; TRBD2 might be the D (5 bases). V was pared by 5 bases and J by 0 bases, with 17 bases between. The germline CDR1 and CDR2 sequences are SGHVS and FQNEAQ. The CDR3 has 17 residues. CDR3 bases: TGTGCCAGCAGCCTCAAAACGCTAGGGAGCTCCTACAATGAGCAGTTCTTC. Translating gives CASSLKTLGSSYNEQFF. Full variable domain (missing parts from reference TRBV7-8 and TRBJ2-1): GAGVSQSPRYKVAKRGQDVALRCDPISGHVSLFWYQQALGQGPEFLTYFQNEAQLDKSGLPSDRFFAERPEGSVSTLKIQRTQQEDSAVYLCASSLKTLGSSYNEQFFGPGTRLTVL.

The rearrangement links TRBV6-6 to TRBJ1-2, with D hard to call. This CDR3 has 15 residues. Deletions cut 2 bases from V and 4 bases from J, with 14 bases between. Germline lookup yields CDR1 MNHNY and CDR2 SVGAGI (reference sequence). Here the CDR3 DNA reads TGTGCCAGCAGTTACCCGGGGATCTCTGGCTATGGCTACACCTTC. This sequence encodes CASSYPGISGYGYTF.

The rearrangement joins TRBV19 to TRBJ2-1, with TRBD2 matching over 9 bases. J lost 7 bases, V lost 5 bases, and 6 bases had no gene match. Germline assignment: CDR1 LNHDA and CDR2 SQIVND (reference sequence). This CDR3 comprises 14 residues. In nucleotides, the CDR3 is TGTGCCAGTAGTTCGCGACTAGCGGTAAATGAGCAGTTCTTC. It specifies CASSSRLAVNEQFF.

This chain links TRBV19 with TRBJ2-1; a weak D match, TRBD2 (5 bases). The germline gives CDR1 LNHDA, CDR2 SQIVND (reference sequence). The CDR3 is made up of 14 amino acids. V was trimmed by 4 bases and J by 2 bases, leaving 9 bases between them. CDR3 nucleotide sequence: TGTGCCAGTAGTACCCCTAGCACCTACAATGAGCAGTTCTTC. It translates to CASSTPSTYNEQFF. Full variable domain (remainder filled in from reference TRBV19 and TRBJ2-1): DGGITQSPKYLFRKEGQNVTLSCEQNLNHDAMYWYRQDPGQGLRLIYYSQIVNDFQKGDIAEGYSVSREKKESFPLTVTSAQKNPTAFYLCASSTPSTYNEQFFGPGTRLTVL.

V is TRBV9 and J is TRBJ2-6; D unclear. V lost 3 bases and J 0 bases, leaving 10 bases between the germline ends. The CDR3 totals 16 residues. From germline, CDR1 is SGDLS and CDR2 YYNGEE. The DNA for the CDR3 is TGTGCCAGCAGCGAACACAGAGTCTCTGGGGCCAACGTCCTGACTTTC. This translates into CASSEHRVSGANVLTF.

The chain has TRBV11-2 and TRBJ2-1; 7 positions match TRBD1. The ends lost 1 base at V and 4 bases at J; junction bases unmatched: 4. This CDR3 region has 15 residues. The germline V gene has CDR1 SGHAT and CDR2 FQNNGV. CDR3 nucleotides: TGTGCCAGCAGCTTAGTAGAGGGACAGTACAATGAGCAGTTCTTC. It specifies CASSLVEGQYNEQFF.

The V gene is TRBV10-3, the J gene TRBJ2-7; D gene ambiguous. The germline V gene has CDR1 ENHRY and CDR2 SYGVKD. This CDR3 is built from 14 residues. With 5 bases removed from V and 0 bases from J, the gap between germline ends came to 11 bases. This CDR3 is CAISIGFSSYEQYF. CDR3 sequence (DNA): TGTGCCATCAGTATCGGTTTCAGCTCCTACGAGCAGTACTTC.

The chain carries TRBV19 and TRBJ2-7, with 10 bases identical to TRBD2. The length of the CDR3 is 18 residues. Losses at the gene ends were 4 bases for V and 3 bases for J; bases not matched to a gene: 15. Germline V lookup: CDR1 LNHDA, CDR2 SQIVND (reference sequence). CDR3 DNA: TGTGCCAGTAGTACAGACAGGGCCGGGACTAGCGTAATCTACGAGCAGTACTTC. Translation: CASSTDRAGTSVIYEQYF.

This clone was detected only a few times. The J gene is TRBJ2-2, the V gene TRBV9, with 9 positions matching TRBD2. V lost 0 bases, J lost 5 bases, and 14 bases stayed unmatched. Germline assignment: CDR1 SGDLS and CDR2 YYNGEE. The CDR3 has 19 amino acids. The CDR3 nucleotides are TGTGCCAGCAGCGTAGACATCGCGGGAGGGCCGACGGGGACCGGGGAGCTGTTTTTT. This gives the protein CASSVDIAGGPTGTGELFF.